Below are 10 T cell receptor beta chains sequenced from a single sample in a study of CXCR3-negative and CXCR3-positive naive CD8 T cells. 5' RACE with UMI labels generated the TRB cDNA libraries. TCRdb reprocessed the 5' RACE reads, keeping one entry per CDR3 protein, no DNA. Seen in this sample are over 100,000 distinct CDR3 sequences; the ten most common clones hold 0.25% to 0.35%. The source material was naive CXCR3- CD8+ T cells from blood. This sample's subset: CD45RO-CCR7+CD27+CD95- naive CD8+ T cells lacking CXCR3 (TNR3-). The receptors derive from a human donor in good health. Some clones in this sample may be carry-over from other donors' samples.

This CDR3 is CASSSLPRQGVGGYTF. J is TRBJ1-2 and V is TRBV7-3; the D gene TCRdb calls, TRBD1, cannot be checked with no DNA. Looked up from germline, CDR1 is SGHTA and CDR2 is FQGTGA. CDR3 length: 16 residues.

V gene TRBV6-2 or TRBV6-3 combines with J gene TRBJ1-1. CDR3 length: 12 amino acids. Germline V lookup: CDR1 MNHEY, CDR2 SVGEGT. The CDR3 spells CASSPVGDIAFF.

The chain joins TRBV5-6 to TRBJ2-5. The germline gives CDR1 SGHDT, CDR2 YYEEEE. There are 14 residues in the CDR3. Here the CDR3 reads CASSLDQFEETQYF.

The chain combines TRBV11-1 with TRBJ2-1. Looked up from germline, CDR1 is SGHAT and CDR2 is FQDESV (reference sequence). The CDR3 consists of 13 residues. CDR3 residues: CASSLWMYNEQFF.

The chain carries TRBV19 and TRBJ2-7; the D call of TRBD1 rests on TCRdb alone, since no DNA is present to check it. This CDR3 has 13 residues. CDR1 LNHDA and CDR2 SQIVND come from the germline V gene (reference sequence). CDR3 protein: CASSASAPGEQYF.

The chain joins TRBV28 to TRBJ2-1; TCRdb reports TRBD1, a call that lacks DNA to check it against. From germline, CDR1 is MDHEN and CDR2 SYDVKM. The CDR3 length is 13 residues. Here the CDR3 reads CASLDRTVDEQYF.

The V and J genes are TRBV6-6 and TRBJ1-4; the TCRdb call, TRBD1, lacks DNA for checking. CDR3 length: 15 amino acids. The V gene's germline CDR1 is MNHNY and CDR2 SVGAGI (reference sequence). The CDR3 reads CASSQTSDRNEKLFF.

The rearrangement uses TRBV11-2 and TRBJ2-1; the D call of TRBD1 rests on TCRdb alone, since no DNA is present to check it. The CDR3 sequence is 15 residues long. The germline V gene has CDR1 SGHAT and CDR2 FQNNGV. CDR3 residues: CASSWPGVDYNEQFF.

V gene TRBV24-1 combines with J gene TRBJ2-1; the TCRdb call, TRBD1, lacks DNA for checking. Germline CDR1 is KGHDR and CDR2 is SFDVKD. The CDR3 consists of 14 residues. CDR3 region: CATSDPWDLNEQFF.

V is TRBV28 and J is TRBJ1-6. The CDR3 runs to 13 residues. Germline CDR1 reads MDHEN; CDR2 reads SYDVKM. The CDR3 loop reads CASSLLIDSPLHF.